This T cell receptor (beta chain) was profiled in a study of blood T cell repertoires in COVID-19. Germline V lookup: CDR1 LGHDT, CDR2 YNNKEL (reference sequence). The CDR3 length is 16 residues. Trimming cost V 4 bases and J 5 bases; bases outside gene matches: 7. Cohort 3 donors counted as recovered after two negative PCRs, clearance, or resolved symptoms. Method: immunoSEQ multiplex PCR; TCRdb's copy keeps in-frame clones and lacks some. The data show 250,000 or so clones, 86% seen once. This clonotype originated in a woman in her fifties or sixties who had recovered from COVID-19. The chain employs TRBV3-1 (or the pseudogene TRBV3-2) and TRBJ2-2, with 10 bases matching TRBD1. Input material: PBMCs or T cells enriched from blood (not recorded which). CDR3 nucleotides: TGTGCCAGCAGCCCCCAGTGGGACAGGGGTACCGGGGAGCTGTTTTTT. Protein sequence: CASSPQWDRGTGELFF.